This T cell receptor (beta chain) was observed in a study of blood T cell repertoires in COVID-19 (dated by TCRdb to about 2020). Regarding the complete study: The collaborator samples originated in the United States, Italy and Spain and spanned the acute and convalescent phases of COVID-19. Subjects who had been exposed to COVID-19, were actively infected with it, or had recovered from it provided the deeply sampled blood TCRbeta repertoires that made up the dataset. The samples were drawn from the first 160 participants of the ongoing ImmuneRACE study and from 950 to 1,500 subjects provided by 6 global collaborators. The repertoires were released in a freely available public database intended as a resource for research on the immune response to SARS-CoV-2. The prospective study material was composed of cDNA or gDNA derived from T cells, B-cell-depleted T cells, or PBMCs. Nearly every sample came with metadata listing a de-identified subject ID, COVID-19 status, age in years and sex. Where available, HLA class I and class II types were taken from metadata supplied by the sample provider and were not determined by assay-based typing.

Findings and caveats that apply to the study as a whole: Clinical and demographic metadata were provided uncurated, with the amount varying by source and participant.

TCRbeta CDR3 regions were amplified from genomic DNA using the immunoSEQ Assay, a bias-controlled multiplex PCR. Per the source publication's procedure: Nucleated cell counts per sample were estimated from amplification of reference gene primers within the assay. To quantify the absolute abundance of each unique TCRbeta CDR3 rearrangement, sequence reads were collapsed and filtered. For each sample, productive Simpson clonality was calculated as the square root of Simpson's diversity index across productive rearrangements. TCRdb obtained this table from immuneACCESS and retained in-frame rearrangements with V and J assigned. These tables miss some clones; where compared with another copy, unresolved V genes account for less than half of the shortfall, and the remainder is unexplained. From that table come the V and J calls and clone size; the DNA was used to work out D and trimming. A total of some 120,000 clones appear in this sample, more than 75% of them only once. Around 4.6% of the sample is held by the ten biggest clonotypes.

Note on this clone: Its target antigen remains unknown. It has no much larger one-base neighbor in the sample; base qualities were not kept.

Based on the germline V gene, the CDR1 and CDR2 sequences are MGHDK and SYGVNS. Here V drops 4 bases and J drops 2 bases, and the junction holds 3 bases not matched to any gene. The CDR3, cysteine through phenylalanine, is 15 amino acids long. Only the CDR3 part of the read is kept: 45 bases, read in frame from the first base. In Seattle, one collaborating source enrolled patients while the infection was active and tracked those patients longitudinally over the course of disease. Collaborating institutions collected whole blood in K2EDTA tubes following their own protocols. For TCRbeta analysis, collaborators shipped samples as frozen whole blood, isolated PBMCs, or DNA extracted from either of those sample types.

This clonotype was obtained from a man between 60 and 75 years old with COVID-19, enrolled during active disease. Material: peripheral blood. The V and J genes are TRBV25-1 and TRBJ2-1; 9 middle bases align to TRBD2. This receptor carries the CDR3 CASSVTSGTYNEQFF. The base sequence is TGTGCCAGCAGTGTGACTAGCGGTACCTACAATGAGCAGTTCTTC.